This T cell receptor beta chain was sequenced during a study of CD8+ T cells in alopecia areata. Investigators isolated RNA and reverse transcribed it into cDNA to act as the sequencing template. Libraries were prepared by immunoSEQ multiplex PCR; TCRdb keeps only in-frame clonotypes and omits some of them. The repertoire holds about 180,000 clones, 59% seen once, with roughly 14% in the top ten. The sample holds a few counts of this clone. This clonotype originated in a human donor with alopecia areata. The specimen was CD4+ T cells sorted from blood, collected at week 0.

CDR3: CATSRVGIHQSSPLHF. Written as DNA, the CDR3 is TGTGCCACCAGCAGAGTGGGGATTCATCAGAGTTCACCCCTCCACTTT. V usage is TRBV15 and J usage is TRBJ1-6; D unclear. The germline CDR1 and CDR2 sequences are LNHNV and YYDKDF (reference sequence). V was cut by 1 base and J by 9 bases, with 16 bases left in between. The CDR3 is made up of 16 amino acids.